This T cell receptor beta chain came from a study of T cells in Graves' hyperthyroidism and ophthalmopathy. General study points: Also found in blood were most expanded thyroid clonotypes above 0.001. A 13 V-J model separated ophthalmopathy from stable hyperthyroidism.

To note about this clonotype: The target antigen is unknown.

CDR1 is SQVTM and CDR2 is ANQGSEA in the germline V gene. CDR3 length: 12 residues. With 8 bases removed from V and 1 base from J, the gap between germline ends came to 12 bases. What was amplified from RNA transcripts were TCR beta CDR3 regions. The HTBI primer set was used in a first-round RT-PCR of the TCR CDR3. TCRdb ran MiXCR on the multiplex PCR reads and lists one entry per CDR3 protein. Of approximately 510,000 distinct CDR3 sequences in the sample, around 50% were seen once. This chain connects TRBV29-1 to TRBJ2-7, with no clear D. This receptor was obtained from an adult woman with Graves' disease, either hyperthyroidism or ophthalmopathy (not recorded which). Sequencing used peripheral blood or thyroid tissue (not recorded which). CDR3 amino acids: CSIRLGSYEQYF. CDR3 bases: TGCAGCATCCGTTTGGGATCCTACGAGCAGTACTTC.